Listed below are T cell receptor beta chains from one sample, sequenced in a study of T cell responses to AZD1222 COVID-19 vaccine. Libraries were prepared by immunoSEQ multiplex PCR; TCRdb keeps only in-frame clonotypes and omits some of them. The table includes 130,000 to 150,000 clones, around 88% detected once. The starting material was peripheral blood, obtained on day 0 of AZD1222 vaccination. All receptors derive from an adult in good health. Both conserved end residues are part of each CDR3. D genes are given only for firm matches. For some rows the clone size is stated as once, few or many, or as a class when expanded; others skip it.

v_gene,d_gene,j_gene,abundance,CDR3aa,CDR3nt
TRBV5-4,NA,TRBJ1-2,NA,CASRWAGAPLTIGYTF,TGTGCCAGCCGTTGGGCAGGGGCCCCCCTAACTATTGGCTACACCTTC
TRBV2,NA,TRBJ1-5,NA,CASSERGLSNQPQHF,TGTGCCAGCAGTGAAAGGGGACTTAGCAATCAGCCCCAGCATTTT
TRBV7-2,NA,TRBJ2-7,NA,CASSLAERGEQYF,TGTGCCAGCAGCTTAGCTGAAAGGGGCGAGCAGTACTTC
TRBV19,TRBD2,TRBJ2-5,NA,CASSMTSGGYQETQYF,TGTGCCAGTAGTATGACTAGCGGGGGGTACCAAGAGACCCAGTACTTC
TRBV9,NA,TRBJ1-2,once,CASSVEYGGHYTF,TGTGCCAGCAGCGTAGAATATGGGGGCCACTACACCTTC
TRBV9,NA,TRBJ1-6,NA,CASSQTGGSYNSPLHF,TGTGCCAGCAGCCAGACGGGGGGCTCCTATAATTCACCCCTCCACTTT
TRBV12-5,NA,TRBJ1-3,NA,CASGLSPGGGASGNTIYF,TGTGCTAGTGGTTTGTCCCCCGGTGGGGGGGCCTCTGGAAACACCATATATTTT
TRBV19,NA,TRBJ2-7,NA,CASSTLWEDRSYEQYF,TGTGCCAGTAGTACACTTTGGGAGGACAGGTCCTACGAGCAGTACTTC
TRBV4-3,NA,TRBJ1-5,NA,CASSQVAASNQPQHF,TGCGCCAGCAGCCAAGTGGCGGCTAGCAATCAGCCCCAGCATTTT
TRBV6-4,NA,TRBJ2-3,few,CASSEDGDTDTQYF,TGTGCCAGCAGTGAGGACGGAGACACAGATACGCAGTATTTT
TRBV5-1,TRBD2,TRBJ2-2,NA,CASSLALAGPSRGGELFF,TGCGCCAGCAGCTTGGCGCTAGCGGGGCCTTCGAGGGGCGGGGAGCTGTTTTTT
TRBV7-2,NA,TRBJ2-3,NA,CASSLGWSGSSTDTQYF,TGTGCCAGCAGCTTAGGTTGGAGCGGCTCTAGCACAGATACGCAGTATTTT
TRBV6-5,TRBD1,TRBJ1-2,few,CASRAPGQPSYGYTF,TGTGCCAGCAGAGCACCGGGACAGCCGTCTTATGGCTACACCTTC
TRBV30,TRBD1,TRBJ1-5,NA,CAWRSGQVSEPQHF,TGTGCCTGGAGATCGGGACAGGTCAGTGAACCCCAGCATTTT
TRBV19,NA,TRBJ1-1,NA,CASTVGGPNTEAFF,TGTGCCAGTACTGTTGGGGGGCCAAACACTGAAGCTTTCTTT
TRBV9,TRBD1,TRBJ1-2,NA,CASSARTGGARYGYTF,TGTGCCAGCAGCGCCCGGACAGGGGGCGCACGGTATGGCTACACCTTC
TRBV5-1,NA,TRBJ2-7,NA,CASSFNIEKNEQYF,TGCGCCAGCAGCTTCAATATAGAGAAAAACGAGCAGTACTTC
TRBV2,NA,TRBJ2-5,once,CASSEALQSSETQYF,TGTGCCAGCAGTGAAGCGCTTCAGTCCTCCGAGACCCAGTACTTC
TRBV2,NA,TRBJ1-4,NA,CASRGDIEKLFF,TGTGCCAGCAGGGGGGACATTGAAAAACTGTTTTTT
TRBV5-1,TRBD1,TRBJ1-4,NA,CASSIQGNNEKLFF,TGCGCCAGCAGCATACAGGGGAATAATGAAAAACTGTTTTTT
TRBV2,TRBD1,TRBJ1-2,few,CASSESAGGDGYTF,TGTGCCAGCAGTGAATCGGCAGGGGGCGATGGCTACACCTTC
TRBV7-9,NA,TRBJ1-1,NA,CASSLGLGGTEAFF,TGTGCCAGCAGCTTAGGGTTGGGAGGCACTGAAGCTTTCTTT
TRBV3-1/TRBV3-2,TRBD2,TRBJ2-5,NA,CASSPAGLVTLRQETQYF,TGTGCCAGCAGCCCAGCGGGACTAGTCACCCTTAGGCAAGAGACCCAGTACTTC
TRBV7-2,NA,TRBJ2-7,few,CASSLAAGRSSYEQYF,TGTGCCAGCAGCTTAGCGGCAGGGCGAAGCTCCTACGAGCAGTACTTC